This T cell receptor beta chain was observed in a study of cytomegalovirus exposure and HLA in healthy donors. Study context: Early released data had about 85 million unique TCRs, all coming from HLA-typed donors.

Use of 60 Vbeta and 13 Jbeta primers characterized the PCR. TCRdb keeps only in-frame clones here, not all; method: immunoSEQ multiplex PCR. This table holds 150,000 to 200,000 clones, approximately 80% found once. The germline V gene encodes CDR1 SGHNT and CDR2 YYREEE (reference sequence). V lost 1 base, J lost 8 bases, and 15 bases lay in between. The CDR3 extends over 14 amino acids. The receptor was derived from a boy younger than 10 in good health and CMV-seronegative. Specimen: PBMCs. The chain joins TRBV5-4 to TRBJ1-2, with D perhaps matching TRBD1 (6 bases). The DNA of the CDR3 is TGTGCCAGCAGCTTGCGACAGGACAGATTCGGCTACACCTTC. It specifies CASSLRQDRFGYTF.